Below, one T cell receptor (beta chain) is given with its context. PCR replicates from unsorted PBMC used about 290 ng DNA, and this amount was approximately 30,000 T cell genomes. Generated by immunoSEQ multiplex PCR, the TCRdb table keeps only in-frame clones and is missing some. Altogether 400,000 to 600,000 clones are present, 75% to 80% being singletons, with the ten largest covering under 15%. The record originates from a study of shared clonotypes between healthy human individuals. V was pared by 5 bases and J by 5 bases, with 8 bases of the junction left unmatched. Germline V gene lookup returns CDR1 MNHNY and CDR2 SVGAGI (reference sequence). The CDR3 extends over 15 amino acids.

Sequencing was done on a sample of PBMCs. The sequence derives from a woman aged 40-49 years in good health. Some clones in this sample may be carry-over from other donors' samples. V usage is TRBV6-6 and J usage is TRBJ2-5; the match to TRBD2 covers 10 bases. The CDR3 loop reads CASSTPSGSEETQYF. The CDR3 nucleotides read TGTGCCAGCAGTACACCTAGCGGGAGTGAGGAGACCCAGTACTTC.